These 20 T cell receptor beta chains were sequenced from one sample in a study of beta chain features in type 1 diabetes. Investigators reverse transcribed all isolated RNA, so they sequenced expressed TCRB transcripts. Clones were read by immunoSEQ multiplex PCR, and TCRdb kept only the in-frame ones, dropping some. The sample yields 900,000 or so clones, roughly 15% seen once. Sequencing was done on a sample of naive CD4+ T cells from blood. The source of these receptors is a woman aged 18-30 years in good health.

This clone was found a few times. The chain uses TRBV7-2 and TRBJ2-2, with D perhaps TRBD2 (6 bases). V lost 1 base to trimming and J lost 6 bases, with 12 bases between them. The CDR3 spans 15 residues. Germline V gene sequence: CDR1 SGHTA, CDR2 FQGNSA. CDR3 sequence reads: CASSLVGGNSGELFF. In DNA, the CDR3 is TGTGCCAGCAGCTTAGTCGGAGGGAATTCCGGGGAGCTGTTTTTT.

With regard to this clone: Different DNA sequences within this sample yield the same CDR3. The genes are TRBV7-2 and TRBJ1-1; TRBD1 aligns across 9 bases. The CDR3 contains 15 residues. Germline V gene sequence: CDR1 SGHTA, CDR2 FQGNSA. V lost 4 bases and J lost 0; bases outside the gene matches: 3. This CDR3 reads CASSSRTGVNTEAFF. The CDR3 DNA reads TGTGCCAGCAGCTCGAGGACAGGGGTGAACACTGAAGCTTTCTTT.

This rearrangement joins TRBV9 to TRBJ1-1; D gene uncertain. The V end lost 4 bases, the J end lost 1 base, and 11 bases lay between the germline ends. The length of the CDR3 is 14 residues. Germline CDR1 and CDR2: SGDLS and YYNGEE. This CDR3 reads CASSPREANTEAFF. CDR3 bases: TGTGCCAGCAGCCCAAGGGAGGCGAACACTGAAGCTTTCTTT.

V usage is TRBV7-2 and J usage is TRBJ2-1; 9 positions match TRBD2. Trimming cost V 5 bases and J 2 bases; bases outside gene matches: 7. Germline V lookup: CDR1 SGHTA, CDR2 FQGNSA. The CDR3 contains 16 residues. CDR3 in amino acids: CASSIEAGGPYNEQFF. The DNA for the CDR3 is TGTGCCAGCAGCATCGAAGCGGGAGGACCCTACAATGAGCAGTTCTTC.

This clone was recorded a few times. V and J are TRBV7-6 and TRBJ2-1; TRBD2 agrees at 12 bases. The ends lost 2 bases at V and 6 bases at J; junction bases unmatched: 5. The CDR3 loop spans 16 amino acids. Germline CDR1 is SGHVS and CDR2 is FNYEAQ. The CDR3 loop is CASSLSGLAGFNEQFF. DNA of the CDR3: TGTGCCAGCAGCTTATCGGGACTAGCGGGTTTCAATGAGCAGTTCTTC.

This clone was seen more than once but under ten times. V usage is TRBV5-5 and J usage is TRBJ2-1; D gene ambiguous. The CDR3 is made up of 15 amino acids. Looked up from germline, CDR1 is SGHKS and CDR2 is YYEKEE (reference sequence). The ends were cut back, 5 bases at V and 6 bases at J, with 18 bases in the middle. The CDR3 reads CASSPILPGVNEQFF. The CDR3 DNA reads as TGTGCCAGCAGTCCTATTCTGCCAGGAGTCAATGAGCAGTTCTTC. The whole variable domain, filled in from reference TRBV5-5 and TRBJ2-1, reads DAGVTQSPTHLIKTRGQQVTLRCSPISGHKSVSWYQQVLGQGPQFIFQYYEKEERGRGNFPDRFSARQFPNYSSELNVNALLLGDSALYLCASSPILPGVNEQFFGPGTRLTVL.

Concerning this clone itself: Other nucleotide sequences from this sample produce the same CDR3. The chain joins TRBV6-1 to TRBJ2-1; unclear D gene. Per the germline V gene, CDR1 is MNHNS and CDR2 is SASEGT. V gave up 2 bases and J gave up 4 bases, with 3 bases separating them. The CDR3 covers 12 residues. The DNA of the CDR3 is TGTGCCAGCAGTGAATCATACAATGAGCAGTTCTTC. Amino acid sequence: CASSESYNEQFF.

This clone has only a few counts. The chain joins TRBV7-3 to TRBJ2-3; D remains unclear. Looked up from germline, CDR1 is SGHTA and CDR2 is FQGTGA. The CDR3 has 14 amino acids. Trimming left V 2 bases short and J 1 base short, with 7 bases between. In DNA form, the CDR3 reads TGTGCCAGCAGCTTACATCAGGGCACAGATACGCAGTATTTT. The encoded protein is CASSLHQGTDTQYF.

This clone appeared a few times. The chain carries TRBV4-1 and TRBJ1-2, with D possibly matching TRBD1 (5 bases). CDR1 MGHRA and CDR2 YSYEKL come from the germline V gene. The CDR3 has 15 amino acids. Trimming took off 3 bases at V and 8 bases at J, with 19 bases between the two ends. In nucleotides, the CDR3 is TGCGCCAGCAGCCAGTACGAGGGACGACGATGGGGCTACACCTTC. Its protein product is CASSQYEGRRWGYTF.

This chain links TRBV7-2 with TRBJ1-1; unclear D gene. The CDR3 runs 14 residues. V lost 2 bases to trimming and J lost 3 bases, with 10 bases between them. Per the germline V gene, CDR1 is SGHTA and CDR2 is FQGNSA. The CDR3 nucleotides read TGTGCCAGCAGCTTATCGGAGGAGTACACTGAAGCTTTCTTT. It specifies CASSLSEEYTEAFF.

This clone occurred a few times. The chain combines TRBV6-5 with TRBJ1-3; D not resolved. This CDR3 contains 15 residues. V lost 2 bases and J lost 0, with 8 bases in between. Germline V lookup: CDR1 MNHEY, CDR2 SVGAGI. The CDR3 DNA sequence: TGTGCCAGCAGTTACAAGGCTAACTCTGGAAACACCATATATTTT. Amino acid sequence: CASSYKANSGNTIYF.

This clone was counted a few times. The identical CDR3 is also encoded by other nucleotide sequences in the sample. V and J are TRBV7-2 and TRBJ2-7; tentative D call: TRBD1 (6 bases). V lost 1 base and J 5 bases, leaving 9 bases between the germline ends. CDR3 size: 13 residues. The germline V gene encodes CDR1 SGHTA and CDR2 FQGNSA. The CDR3 loop reads CASSLVQGHEQYF. The CDR3 region has the DNA TGTGCCAGCAGCTTAGTCCAGGGGCACGAGCAGTACTTC. Full variable domain (outside the CDR3, taken from reference TRBV7-2 and TRBJ2-7): GAGVSQSPSNKVTEKGKDVELRCDPISGHTALYWYRQSLGQGLEFLIYFQGNSAPDKSGLPSDRFSAERTGGSVSTLTIQRTQQEDSAVYLCASSLVQGHEQYFGPGTRLTVT.

The chain links TRBV25-1 to TRBJ2-1; D gene unclear. The CDR3 has 14 amino acids. Trimming pared 3 bases from V and 4 bases from J, leaving 10 bases between. Per germline, CDR1 MGHDK and CDR2 SYGVNS. The CDR3 loop is CASSESGRYNEQFF. In DNA form, the CDR3 reads TGTGCCAGCAGTGAGTCTGGGCGGTACAATGAGCAGTTCTTC.

This clone was counted a few times. The chain employs TRBV15 and TRBJ2-1; D ambiguous. This CDR3 comprises 14 residues. V was cut by 8 bases and J by 6 bases, with 17 bases left in between. Per the germline V gene, CDR1 is LNHNV and CDR2 is YYDKDF (reference sequence). The CDR3 sequence: CATGTEVASNEQFF. Here the CDR3 DNA reads TGTGCCACCGGAACCGAAGTGGCGAGCAATGAGCAGTTCTTC. Drawing the rest from reference TRBV15 and TRBJ2-1, the complete variable domain is DAMVIQNPRYQVTQFGKPVTLSCSQTLNHNVMYWYQQKSSQAPKLLFHYYDKDFNNEADTPDNFQSRRPNTSFCFLDIRSPGLGDTAMYLCATGTEVASNEQFFGPGTRLTVL.

The chain employs TRBV6-6 and TRBJ2-7; 7 bases align to TRBD2. Germline assignment: CDR1 MNHNY and CDR2 SVGAGI (reference sequence). The CDR3 is made up of 15 amino acids. The J segment lost 2 bases and the V segment lost 5 bases, leaving 9 bases of the junction unmatched. The CDR3 region is CASSAASGQPYEQYF. In DNA form, the CDR3 reads TGTGCCAGCAGTGCGGCTAGCGGACAACCCTACGAGCAGTACTTC.

The chain couples TRBV11-1 to TRBJ2-7, with D unresolved. Germline V gene lookup returns CDR1 SGHAT and CDR2 FQDESV (reference sequence). The V end lost 5 bases, the J end lost 2 bases, and 16 bases lay between the germline ends. There are 15 residues in the CDR3. The CDR3 sequence is CASSPAVGYPYEQYF. DNA for the CDR3: TGTGCCAGCAGCCCGGCAGTCGGTTACCCCTACGAGCAGTACTTC. Variable domain in full (rest from reference TRBV11-1 and TRBJ2-7): EAEVAQSPRYKITEKSQAVAFWCDPISGHATLYWYRQILGQGPELLVQFQDESVVDDSQLPKDRFSAERLKGVDSTLKIQPAELGDSAMYLCASSPAVGYPYEQYFGPGTRLTVT.

V gene TRBV28 combines with J gene TRBJ2-7; unclear D gene. Germline CDR1 reads MDHEN; CDR2 reads SYDVKM. The CDR3 extends over 11 amino acids. The germline V and J ends were trimmed by 5 bases and 6 bases, with 8 bases remaining between them. CDR3 region: CASSLGSEQYF. CDR3 in DNA: TGTGCCAGCAGTCTGGGGTCCGAGCAGTACTTC. Based on the CDR3 plus reference TRBV28 and TRBJ2-7, the full variable domain is DVKVTQSSRYLVKRTGEKVFLECVQDMDHENMFWYRQDPGLGLRLIYFSYDVKMKEKGDIPEGYSVSREKKERFSLILESASTNQTSMYLCASSLGSEQYFGPGTRLTVT.

This clone has a handful of counts. The chain carries TRBV6-6 and TRBJ2-7, with a weak D call TRBD1 (6 bases). Germline loops: CDR1 MNHNY, CDR2 SVGAGI (reference sequence). V was shortened by 0 bases and J by 1 base, with 10 bases between the two germline ends. CDR3 length: 15 residues. The CDR3 coding sequence is TGTGCCAGCAGTTACTCCGGCGACAGGTCCTACGAGCAGTACTTC. The encoded protein is CASSYSGDRSYEQYF.

The V gene is TRBV19, the J gene TRBJ1-5; 9 nucleotides match TRBD1. V shed 3 bases and J 0 bases; nucleotides not matched to a gene: 0. From germline, CDR1 is LNHDA and CDR2 SQIVND (reference sequence). CDR3 length: 15 residues. The DNA for the CDR3 is TGTGCCAGTAGTATGACAGGGGGTAGCAATCAGCCCCAGCATTTT. Translation: CASSMTGGSNQPQHF.

On this clone: This sample also contains other DNA sequences that code for the same CDR3. This chain joins TRBV7-2 and TRBJ2-7; 7 bases fit TRBD2. The J segment lost 2 bases and the V segment lost 3 bases, leaving 7 bases of the junction unmatched. The V gene's germline CDR1 is SGHTA and CDR2 FQGNSA. CDR3 size: 15 residues. In nucleotides, the CDR3 is TGTGCCAGCAGCTTGGCTAGCGGTAGCCCCTACGAGCAGTACTTC. Its protein product is CASSLASGSPYEQYF.